Shown below are 14 T cell receptor beta chains from a single sample sequenced in a study of CD8 T cells in Susac syndrome. Random hexamers primed reverse transcription of about 0.5 to 1 ug RNA. TCRdb passed the immunoSEQ multiplex PCR reads through MiXCR, listing each CDR3 protein once. The sample includes about 120,000 distinct CDR3 sequences, 85% to 95% of them seen just once. What was sequenced was CD4+ T cells from PBMCs. The receptors originated from a human donor with multiple sclerosis.

The chain recombines TRBV15 with TRBJ1-3, with unresolved D. This CDR3 spans 15 amino acids. CDR1 LNHNV and CDR2 YYDKDF come from the germline V gene (reference sequence). The germline V and J ends were trimmed by 0 bases and 0 bases, with 6 bases remaining between them. The CDR3 DNA sequence: TGTGCCACCAGCAGAGATCGCTTCTCTGGAAACACCATATATTTT. It encodes CATSRDRFSGNTIYF.

This sequence joins TRBV25-1 and TRBJ2-5; the D is unclear. The germline V gene encodes CDR1 MGHDK and CDR2 SYGVNS. The CDR3 has 14 residues. The V and J ends lost 3 bases and 5 bases respectively, with 13 bases between them. As DNA, the CDR3 is TGTGCCAGCAGTGACCCCGGTAAAGAGGAGACCCAGTACTTC. The encoded protein is CASSDPGKEETQYF.

The chain is built from TRBV19 and TRBJ2-5; 7 nucleotides match TRBD1. Losses at the gene ends were 3 bases for V and 2 bases for J; bases not matched to a gene: 0. Germline CDR1 reads LNHDA; CDR2 reads SQIVND (reference sequence). The CDR3 consists of 13 residues. The CDR3 sequence is CASSMDRQETQYF. In DNA, the CDR3 is TGTGCCAGTAGTATGGACAGGCAAGAGACCCAGTACTTC.

The DNA of the CDR3 is TGTGCCAGCAGCACCACCAAGACAGGCGGCGGCTACACCTTC. Encoded protein: CASSTTKTGGGYTF. J is TRBJ1-2 and V is TRBV12-3 or TRBV12-4, with D possibly being TRBD1 (6 bases). Between the trimmed V and J ends, which lost 6 bases and 8 bases, there was a span of 19 bases. This CDR3 region has 14 residues.

The V gene is TRBV12-3 or TRBV12-4, the J gene TRBJ1-2, with 7 nucleotides matching TRBD1. CDR3 size: 16 residues. Germline trimming cut 4 bases from V and 4 bases from J; bases unmatched to any gene: 12. CDR3 residues: CASSSLGEGASYGYTF. Here the CDR3 DNA reads TGTGCCAGCAGTTCCCTTGGGGAGGGGGCGTCCTATGGCTACACCTTC.

This sequence joins TRBV12-3 or TRBV12-4 and TRBJ2-7; 9 bases agree with TRBD2. Losses at the gene ends were 3 bases for V and 5 bases for J; bases not matched to a gene: 5. CDR3 length: 14 residues. Here the CDR3 DNA reads TGTGCCAGCAGTTTGCGGCTAGCGGGACACGAGCAGTACTTC. This codes for CASSLRLAGHEQYF.

This chain joins TRBV24-1 and TRBJ2-5; D is undetermined. V gave up 8 bases and J gave up 2 bases, with 5 bases separating them. Germline V CDR1 and CDR2: KGHDR, SFDVKD. This CDR3 comprises 11 residues. For the CDR3, the DNA is TGTGCCACCAAATATCAAGAGACCCAGTACTTC. It codes for CATKYQETQYF.

The chain combines TRBV3-1 with TRBJ2-3; D may be TRBD2 (5 bases). Germline loops: CDR1 LGHDT, CDR2 YNNKEL (reference sequence). V lost 7 bases and J 0 bases, leaving 26 bases between the germline ends. The CDR3 runs to 19 residues. The CDR3 region is CASTPTKRDHLSSTDTQYF. CDR3 nucleotide sequence: TGTGCCAGCACCCCCACCAAGAGGGATCATCTTAGTAGCACAGATACGCAGTATTTT.

This sequence joins TRBV30 and TRBJ1-3, with D unresolved. CDR1 is GTSNPN, CDR2 SVGIG, per germline (reference sequence). There are 15 residues in the CDR3. The V gene lost 2 bases and the J gene lost 0 bases, with 11 bases spanning the gap. The CDR3 bases are TGTGCCTGGAGTCCCGGCCTAGGCTCTGGAAACACCATATATTTT. Translation: CAWSPGLGSGNTIYF.

Details on this clonotype: Germline and junction disagree at one end, which may indicate a read error. V and J are TRBV4-1 and TRBJ2-1, with D possibly TRBD2 on 7 matching bases. The CDR3 totals 14 residues. CDR1 is MGHRA and CDR2 is YSYEKL in the germline V gene. The chain's CDR3 is CASRQGGGIGEQFF. As DNA, the CDR3 is TGCGCCAGCAGGCAAGGGGGGGGTATCGGTGAGCAGTTCTTC.

The V and J genes are TRBV28 and TRBJ1-4; 10 nucleotides align to TRBD1. The CDR3 is 15 amino acids. After removal of 5 bases from V and 5 bases from J, the junction contained 5 bases not matched to a gene. CDR1 MDHEN and CDR2 SYDVKM come from the germline V gene. The CDR3 coding sequence is TGTGCCAGCAGTAAAAGGACAGGGGGGAATGAAAAACTGTTTTTT. Its protein is CASSKRTGGNEKLFF.

V and J are TRBV12-3 or TRBV12-4 and TRBJ1-2, with no clear D. The V end lost 0 bases, the J end lost 13 bases, and 24 bases lay between the germline ends. The CDR3 runs 16 residues. The CDR3 sequence is CASSLARFYAPGLPTF. The CDR3 coding sequence is TGTGCCAGCAGTTTAGCTCGATTTTATGCTCCAGGCCTCCCCACCTTC.

This chain joins TRBV9 and TRBJ1-2; 12 bases fit TRBD1. From germline, CDR1 is SGDLS and CDR2 YYNGEE. J gave up 7 bases and V 0 bases, and 4 bases lay outside the gene matches. The length of the CDR3 is 15 residues. CDR3 region: CASSVDGDRGLGYTF. CDR3 in DNA: TGTGCCAGCAGCGTAGATGGGGACAGGGGGCTTGGCTACACCTTC.

The chain links TRBV7-9 to TRBJ1-1; 8 positions match TRBD1. CDR1 SEHNR and CDR2 FQNEAQ come from the germline V gene (reference sequence). Trimming cost V 3 bases and J 4 bases; bases outside gene matches: 7. The CDR3 spans 15 residues. The CDR3 protein is CASSFYRGSFTEAFF. For the CDR3, the DNA is TGTGCCAGCAGCTTTTACAGGGGGAGTTTCACTGAAGCTTTCTTT.